These 18 T cell receptor beta chains were sequenced from one sample in a study of CD8+ T cells in alopecia areata. Extraction of RNA preceded its reverse transcription into cDNA, which served as the sequencing template. TCRdb's copy holds only in-frame clones and misses some; the assay was immunoSEQ multiplex PCR. The sample shows approximately 89,000 clones, less than 50% of them seen only once. Sequenced material: CD4+ T cells sorted from blood. Receptor source: a human donor with alopecia areata.

This clone showed up just a few times. V usage is TRBV29-1 and J usage is TRBJ2-7; D remains unclear. This CDR3 is built from 12 residues. The V end lost 5 bases, the J end lost 2 bases, and 10 bases lay between the germline ends. The V gene's germline CDR1 is SQVTM and CDR2 ANQGSEA. The DNA of the CDR3 is TGCAGCGTTAGGACCGTGACCTACGAGCAGTACTTC. Translated, it gives CSVRTVTYEQYF.

The sample holds a few counts of this clone. The chain joins TRBV29-1 to TRBJ1-6; tentatively, D is TRBD1 (5 bases). There are 13 residues in the CDR3. The V end was cut by 3 bases, the J end by 7 bases, with 10 bases between. CDR1 SQVTM and CDR2 ANQGSEA come from the germline V gene. This CDR3 reads CSVDRGGNSPLHF. In nucleotides, the CDR3 is TGCAGCGTTGACCGCGGGGGGAATTCACCCCTCCACTTT.

The V and J genes are TRBV29-1 and TRBJ1-1; D gene unclear. The CDR3 is 12 amino acids. Germline CDR1 and CDR2: SQVTM and ANQGSEA. V was clipped by 6 bases and J by 8 bases, with 16 bases between them. For the CDR3, the DNA is TGCAGCGTCGCTGTGAGGGTTTACGAAGCTTTCTTT. It is translated as CSVAVRVYEAFF.

This chain links TRBV30 with TRBJ2-7; D is perhaps TRBD1 (5 bases). Trimming shortened V by 3 bases and J by 6 bases, and 18 bases separated the two germline ends. The CDR3 runs 14 residues. Germline V CDR1 and CDR2: GTSNPN, SVGIG (reference sequence). The CDR3 is CAWRSGQPYSEQYF. CDR3 sequence (DNA): TGTGCCTGGAGGTCCGGACAACCTTACTCCGAGCAGTACTTC.

This clone was detected a few times. This rearrangement joins TRBV29-1 to TRBJ2-1; 8 bases match TRBD2. With V trimmed by 7 bases and J by 6 bases, 5 bases remained unmatched. Per germline, CDR1 SQVTM and CDR2 ANQGSEA. The CDR3 loop spans 12 amino acids. The CDR3 protein is CSGRLASNEQFF. The CDR3 bases are TGCAGCGGCCGACTAGCGAGCAATGAGCAGTTCTTC.

This clone was observed a handful of times. This chain links TRBV29-1 with TRBJ2-2; TRBD1 matches 9 bases. The length of the CDR3 is 14 residues. CDR1 and CDR2 from the germline V gene are SQVTM and ANQGSEA. The junction had 5 bases not matched to a gene; V was cut back by 2 bases and J by 7 bases. DNA for the CDR3: TGCAGCGTTGAAAGACAGGGGGGTCGCGGGGAGCTGTTTTTT. It is translated as CSVERQGGRGELFF.

This chain links TRBV29-1 with TRBJ1-4; possibly TRBD1 for D (5 bases). V was clipped by 7 bases and J by 3 bases, with 9 bases between them. Germline CDR1 reads SQVTM; CDR2 reads ANQGSEA. CDR3 length: 12 amino acids. The chain's CDR3 is CSGGIANEKLFF. CDR3 nucleotide sequence: TGCAGCGGGGGGATAGCTAATGAAAAACTGTTTTTT.

The table lists this clone with a count of one. The junction does not match germline at one end; this may be a read error. The J gene is TRBJ2-7, the V gene TRBV7-9, with D tentatively TRBD2 (7 bases). CDR3 length equals 17 residues. The germline V gene has CDR1 SEHNR and CDR2 FQNEAQ (reference sequence). CDR3 loop: CASSSPKIGRGRDERYF. The CDR3 DNA reads TGTGCCAGCAGCTCCCCCAAAATAGGGCGGGGGCGCGACGAGCGGTACTTC.

This clone was picked up one time. The CDR3, as DNA: TGTGCCTGGTCTCCGGGACAGGGAACAGATACGCAGTATTTT. Amino acids: CAWSPGQGTDTQYF. V usage is TRBV30 and J usage is TRBJ2-3; 9 nucleotides match TRBD1. From germline, CDR1 is GTSNPN and CDR2 SVGIG (reference sequence). The V gene end was trimmed by 5 bases and the J gene end by 3 bases; junction bases not matched to a gene: 6. This CDR3 comprises 14 residues.

The gene calls are TRBV29-1 and TRBJ2-5, with a possible D match to TRBD1 (5 bases). Germline V CDR1 and CDR2: SQVTM, ANQGSEA. There are 12 residues in the CDR3. CDR3 nucleotides: TGCAGTTTACAGGCTCCTCAAGAGACCCAGTACTTC. Encoded protein: CSLQAPQETQYF.

V usage is TRBV2 and J usage is TRBJ1-1, with D perhaps TRBD1 (6 bases). Germline V gene data show CDR1 as SNHLY and CDR2 as FYNNEI. This CDR3 region has 14 residues. The germline V and J ends were trimmed by 6 bases and 0 bases, with 11 bases remaining between them. CDR3 amino acids: CASREGHLNTEAFF. The CDR3 nucleotides read TGTGCCAGCAGGGAGGGACATTTGAACACTGAAGCTTTCTTT.

This clone was observed a few times. Different DNA sequences within this sample yield the same CDR3. The chain recombines TRBV6-5 with TRBJ2-1; tentatively, D is TRBD1 (6 bases). The germline CDR1 and CDR2 sequences are MNHEY and SVGAGI. This CDR3 region has 16 residues. The V gene lost 0 bases and the J gene lost 2 bases, with 11 bases spanning the gap. The CDR3 DNA sequence: TGTGCCAGCAGTTACTCAGGCAGGGGCCCCTACAATGAGCAGTTCTTC. Residues: CASSYSGRGPYNEQFF.

This clone was recorded once. The junction shows a germline mismatch at one end, possibly a read error. The same CDR3 can be traced to other DNA sequences in this sample. The rearrangement links TRBV30 to TRBJ2-1; D is undetermined. The germline V gene has CDR1 GTSNPN and CDR2 SVGIG (reference sequence). The CDR3 length is 15 residues. CDR3 residues: CAWRPDTLLYNEQFF. The DNA of the CDR3 is TGTGCCTGGAGGCCCGACACCCTACTTTACAATGAGCAATTCTTC.

The J gene is TRBJ2-3, the V gene TRBV20-1; no clear D. CDR3 length: 11 residues. The V end was cut by 4 bases, the J end by 1 base, with 3 bases between. CDR1 is DFQATT, CDR2 SNEGSKA, per germline (reference sequence). In nucleotides, the CDR3 is TGCAGTGCTACAGGCACAGATACGCAGTATTTT. This translates into CSATGTDTQYF.

The chain has TRBV28 and TRBJ2-7, with 11 bases identical to TRBD2. The CDR3 is 17 residues long. Germline V CDR1 and CDR2: MDHEN, SYDVKM. The V segment lost 4 bases and the J segment 3 bases; nucleotides outside the gene matches: 11. DNA for the CDR3: TGTGCCAGCAGTTCCGCCGCCTGGACTAGCGGGCTCTACGAGCAGTACTTC. It encodes CASSSAAWTSGLYEQYF.

The gene calls are TRBV5-1 and TRBJ2-5, with D possibly TRBD1 on 5 matching bases. V lost 4 bases to trimming and J lost 1 base, with 8 bases between them. Germline V lookup: CDR1 SGHRS, CDR2 YFSETQ. The CDR3 runs to 13 residues. CDR3 DNA sequence: TGCGCCAGCAGCAGGCAGGGCCAAGAGACCCAGTACTTC. Translated: CASSRQGQETQYF.

The genes are TRBV30 and TRBJ1-4; 8 nucleotides match TRBD1. Trimming removed 2 bases from V and 8 bases from J; junction bases left unmatched: 4. From germline, CDR1 is GTSNPN and CDR2 SVGIG (reference sequence). The CDR3 length is 13 residues. CDR3 residues: CAWSPRDREKLFF. The CDR3 DNA reads as TGTGCCTGGAGTCCCCGGGACAGGGAAAAACTGTTTTTT.

This clone was found a few times. The J gene is TRBJ2-7, the V gene TRBV28; 8 bases match TRBD1. Germline V gene data show CDR1 as MDHEN and CDR2 as SYDVKM. The CDR3 covers 16 residues. V was pared by 5 bases and J by 7 bases, with 16 bases of the junction left unmatched. The CDR3 DNA sequence: TGTGCCAGCAGTACCCCGACAGGGGATCTCGTTGGGGAGCAGTACTTC. It yields the protein CASSTPTGDLVGEQYF. The full variable domain, its missing parts supplied by reference TRBV28 and TRBJ2-7, is DVKVTQSSRYLVKRTGEKVFLECVQDMDHENMFWYRQDPGLGLRLIYFSYDVKMKEKGDIPEGYSVSREKKERFSLILESASTNQTSMYLCASSTPTGDLVGEQYFGPGTRLTVT.